Presented here are 20 T cell receptor beta chains from one specimen sequenced in a study of regulatory T cells in long-lasting Graves disease. Time point defined: newly diagnosed GD, antithyroid drugs for less than 3 months. Preparation of the TCR library used RNA extracted from PBMCs. Combining iRepertoire HTBI primers with Arm-PCR of CDR3 regions, the authors built TCR beta libraries. Using its own MiXCR run on the multiplex PCR reads, TCRdb lists one record per CDR3 protein. The table lists roughly 500,000 distinct CDR3 sequences, 13% of them singletons. This sample also belongs to another study, concerning T cells in Graves' hyperthyroidism and ophthalmopathy.

Sample: peripheral blood mononuclear cells (PBMCs), taken at new diagnosis, from a patient treated with antithyroid drugs. The receptor source for this set is a man in his thirties or forties with Graves disease.

With regard to this clonotype: One junction end does not reproduce the germline sequence, and a read error may be involved. This rearrangement joins TRBV5-1 to TRBJ2-4; 7 positions agree with TRBD1. The CDR3 consists of 13 residues. CDR1 is SGHRS, CDR2 YFSETQ, per germline. Here the CDR3 reads CASSLGGQLIPGF. CDR3 sequence (DNA): TGCGCCAGCAGCTTGGGGGGACAGCTCATCCCCGGCTTC.

Regarding this clonotype: This could be a read error, since a much larger clone is one nucleotide away. This chain joins TRBV30 and TRBJ1-1; the D is unclear. This CDR3 spans 11 amino acids. Germline lookup yields CDR1 GTSNPN and CDR2 SVGIG (reference sequence). Here the CDR3 DNA reads TGTGCCTGGGTGAAGAACACTCAAGCTTTCTTT. This codes for CAWVKNTQAFF.

This clonotype was seen at least ten times. The V gene is TRBV5-1, the J gene TRBJ2-7; D is unresolved. V lost 1 base and J 5 bases, leaving 7 bases between the germline ends. In germline, CDR1 is SGHRS, CDR2 YFSETQ. The CDR3 has 12 residues. The DNA for the CDR3 is TGCGCCAGCAGCTTGAATAGGAACGAGCAGTACTTC. Translating it yields CASSLNRNEQYF. Based on the CDR3 plus reference TRBV5-1 and TRBJ2-7, the full variable domain is KAGVTQTPRYLIKTRGQQVTLSCSPISGHRSVSWYQQTPGQGLQFLFEYFSETQRNKGNFPGRFSGRQFSNSRSEMNVSTLELGDSALYLCASSLNRNEQYFGPGTRLTVT.

As to this clonotype: Because the CDR3 is missing its conserved closing phenylalanine or tryptophan, this is likely a read error. The chain recombines TRBV7-2 with TRBJ1-1; no clear D. This CDR3 comprises 13 residues. Germline V lookup: CDR1 SGHTA, CDR2 FQGNSA. Trimming cost V 3 bases and J 1 base, with 6 bases left between them. The CDR3 here is CASSFGGNTEAFL. As DNA, the CDR3 is TGTGCCAGCAGCTTTGGAGGGAACACTGAAGCTTTCCTT.

This clonotype was found many times. The V and J genes are TRBV5-1 and TRBJ1-1; D possibly corresponds to TRBD1 (5 bases). The V gene lost 1 base and the J gene lost 1 base, with 8 bases spanning the gap. The CDR3 loop spans 14 amino acids. Germline V CDR1 and CDR2: SGHRS, YFSETQ. This chain's CDR3 is CASSLQGANTEAFF. In DNA form, the CDR3 reads TGCGCCAGCAGCTTGCAGGGAGCGAACACTGAAGCTTTCTTT.

This clonotype was recorded many times. This chain joins TRBV20-1 and TRBJ2-1; 9 nucleotides agree with TRBD1. This CDR3 has 15 residues. The ends lost 6 bases at V and 9 bases at J; junction bases unmatched: 15. Germline V gene lookup returns CDR1 DFQATT and CDR2 SNEGSKA (reference sequence). CDR3 DNA sequence: TGCAGTGCATCCACGCCGGGACAGGGTGGGATTGAGCAGTTCTTC. Translation: CSASTPGQGGIEQFF.

The chain uses TRBV4-1 and TRBJ1-5; maybe TRBD1 (6 bases). V dropped 0 bases and J dropped 9 bases, with 15 bases sitting between them. The CDR3 consists of 15 residues. Germline V lookup: CDR1 MGHRA, CDR2 YSYEKL. CDR3 sequence: CASSQDHRVSGPQHF. CDR3 DNA: TGCGCCAGCAGCCAAGATCACAGGGTGAGTGGGCCCCAGCATTTT.

Many counts were recorded for this clonotype. The rearrangement uses TRBV12-3 or TRBV12-4 and TRBJ2-5; a possible D gene is TRBD1 (5 bases). The CDR3 is made up of 13 amino acids. Trimming pared 7 bases from V and 0 bases from J, leaving 9 bases between. CDR3 DNA sequence: TGTGCCAGCAACAAACAGGACCAAGAGACCCAGTACTTC. Its translation is CASNKQDQETQYF.

This clonotype was observed many times. The chain employs TRBV20-1 and TRBJ1-1, with 7 bases lining up with TRBD1. The V segment lost 2 bases and the J segment 0 bases; nucleotides outside the gene matches: 3. Looked up from germline, CDR1 is DFQATT and CDR2 is SNEGSKA (reference sequence). This CDR3 spans 14 amino acids. This CDR3 reads CSARRGQMNTEAFF. CDR3 DNA: TGCAGTGCTAGAAGGGGACAGATGAACACTGAAGCTTTCTTT.

Note on this clonotype: Being one base from a much bigger clone, this may be a read error. J is TRBJ2-5 and V is TRBV29-1; no firm D call. The germline V gene encodes CDR1 SQVTM and CDR2 ANQGSEA. V was shortened by 4 bases and J by 2 bases, with 8 bases between the two germline ends. The CDR3 is 12 amino acids. Written as DNA, the CDR3 is TGCAGCGTTGGACAAACTCAAGAGACCCAGTACTTC. Translation gives CSVGQTQETQYF.

The V and J genes are TRBV7-2 and TRBJ2-1; the D is unclear. CDR3 size: 14 residues. Germline lookup yields CDR1 SGHTA and CDR2 FQGNSA. V shed 3 bases and J shed 10 bases, with 16 bases lying between them. The CDR3 region has the DNA TGTGCCAGCAGCTTTAGTGGGCAACGGTACGAGCAGTTCTTC. This sequence encodes CASSFSGQRYEQFF.

This rearrangement joins TRBV13 to TRBJ2-1; possible D gene TRBD1, 6 bases. With 5 bases removed from V and 8 bases from J, the gap between germline ends came to 28 bases. The CDR3 loop spans 18 amino acids. Germline CDR1 reads PRHDT; CDR2 reads FYEKMQ (reference sequence). For the CDR3, the DNA is TGTGCCAGCAGCGCCTTGGGGGCGTCACCAGAAGAACGGGATGAGCAGTTCTTC. As protein: CASSALGASPEERDEQFF.

The J gene is TRBJ1-1, the V gene TRBV4-1, with 9 bases fitting TRBD1. Looked up from germline, CDR1 is MGHRA and CDR2 is YSYEKL. Trimming cost V 4 bases and J 11 bases; bases outside gene matches: 14. This CDR3 is 15 amino acids long. The CDR3 is CASSLHLGQGRSAFF. For the CDR3, the DNA is TGCGCCAGCAGCCTCCATTTGGGACAGGGTAGATCGGCTTTCTTT.

This clonotype was picked up a small number of times. The CDR3 here is CASSLVRLAGIGREQFF. The CDR3 bases are TGTGCCAGCAGCTTAGTTCGGCTAGCGGGAATCGGGCGAGAGCAGTTCTTC. The chain has TRBV7-8 and TRBJ2-1; 9 bases match TRBD2. The junction had 14 bases not matched to a gene; V was cut back by 1 base and J by 10 bases. Germline V gene sequence: CDR1 SGHVS, CDR2 FQNEAQ. CDR3 size: 17 residues.

The V call is TRBV5-1, the J call TRBJ2-7, with TRBD2 matching 11 bases. Germline CDR1 reads SGHRS; CDR2 reads YFSETQ. With 1 base clipped from V and 5 bases from J, the junction kept 8 bases outside the gene matches. The CDR3 consists of 16 residues. The DNA for the CDR3 is TGCGCCAGCAGCTTGATACTAGCGGGGGCTGGGGACGAGCAGTACTTC. As protein: CASSLILAGAGDEQYF.

Only a few counts were recorded for this clonotype. The rearrangement joins TRBV7-9 to TRBJ1-6, with D unresolved. CDR1 is SEHNR and CDR2 is FQNEAQ in the germline V gene (reference sequence). This CDR3 region has 14 residues. The V and J ends lost 5 bases and 9 bases respectively, with 14 bases between them. The CDR3 reads CASSPREGASPLHF. CDR3 coding DNA: TGTGCCAGCAGCCCCCGGGAGGGAGCTTCACCCCTCCACTTT.

The sample holds a few counts of this clonotype. The CDR3 DNA is TGTGCCAGCAGCCCACGGACGTTCCCCTCGAAGAGCTACACCTTC. Translated: CASSPRTFPSKSYTF. The chain uses TRBV6-1 and TRBJ1-2; D is unresolved. Trimming left V 6 bases short and J 9 bases short, with 23 bases between. This CDR3 is 15 amino acids long. Germline loops: CDR1 MNHNS, CDR2 SASEGT.

This clonotype was counted a few times. The chain recombines TRBV20-1 with TRBJ2-2, with a possible D match to TRBD2 (6 bases). Trimming took off 6 bases at V and 3 bases at J, with 14 bases between the two ends. Germline assignment: CDR1 DFQATT and CDR2 SNEGSKA (reference sequence). This CDR3 is built from 14 residues. CDR3 region: CSARRGSDTGELFF. The CDR3 DNA reads TGCAGTGCCAGACGGGGGTCGGACACCGGGGAGCTGTTTTTT.

The chain couples TRBV5-4 to TRBJ2-3; D not resolved. Trimming removed 4 bases at V and 4 bases at J, with 13 bases between. CDR3 length: 14 residues. Germline V gives CDR1 SGHNT, CDR2 YYREEE (reference sequence). The CDR3 DNA reads TGTGCCAGCAGCCCGGAAGGCCTACCAGATACGCAGTATTTT. Translated: CASSPEGLPDTQYF.

There are many counts of this clonotype. This chain uses TRBV5-1 with TRBJ2-3, with a weak D call TRBD2 (6 bases). Germline values: CDR1 SGHRS, CDR2 YFSETQ. V gave up 7 bases and J gave up 1 base, with 19 bases separating them. The CDR3 is 16 residues long. Here the CDR3 DNA reads TGCGCCAGCCGGCCCCCTCCCGGGAGTGGCACAGATACGCAGTATTTT. The encoded protein is CASRPPPGSGTDTQYF.